Reported below is one T cell receptor beta chain. Its recognized antigen is unknown. Per-base qualities were not stored, and no clone one base away is much larger. This sample stems from a study of T cell changes during pregnancy in multiple sclerosis (dated by TCRdb to the late 2010s). Describing the broader study: The study examined how the T cell repertoire changed over the course of pregnancy in women with multiple sclerosis.

The library was obtained by the immunoSEQ multiplex PCR assay. The source is immuneACCESS, and TCRdb retained only in-frame sequences with V and J called. Part of the clones is not carried over; for the studies checked, unresolved V genes explain less than half of this, and the remainder is unexplained. Across this sample there are 50,000 to 70,000 clones, with roughly 91% seen only once. Of the sample, over 1% is held by the ten largest clones. The germline V gene encodes CDR1 LGHNA and CDR2 YSLEER. Including the terminal cysteine and phenylalanine, the CDR3 comprises 20 residues. Only the CDR3 DNA is retained, 60 bases long and in frame from the first base. V and J are truncated by 0 bases and 0 bases respectively, leaving an intervening sequence of 21 bases.

The TCR sequence derives from a female donor in good health, enrolled as a control in a pregnancy study. Specimen: peripheral blood, collected after pregnancy. The chain is encoded by TRBV4-3 joined to TRBJ1-5; 6 matching bases give a weak D call of TRBD1. The DNA sequence is TGCGCCAGCAGCCAAGATACCGGTAGAGCGGGGGCTTATAGCAATCAGCCCCAGCATTTT. Its protein is CASSQDTGRAGAYSNQPQHF.